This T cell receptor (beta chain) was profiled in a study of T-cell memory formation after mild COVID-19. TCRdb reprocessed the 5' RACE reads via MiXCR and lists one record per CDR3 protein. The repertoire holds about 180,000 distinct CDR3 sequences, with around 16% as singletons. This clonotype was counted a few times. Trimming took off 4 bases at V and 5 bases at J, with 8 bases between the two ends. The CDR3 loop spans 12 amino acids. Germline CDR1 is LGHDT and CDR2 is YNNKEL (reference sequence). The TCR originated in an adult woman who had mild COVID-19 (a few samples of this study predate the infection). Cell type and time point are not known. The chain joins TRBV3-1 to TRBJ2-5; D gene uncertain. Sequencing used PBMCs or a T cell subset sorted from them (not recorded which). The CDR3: CASSRWTETQYF. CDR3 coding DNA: TGTGCCAGCAGCCGGTGGACGGAGACCCAGTACTTC.